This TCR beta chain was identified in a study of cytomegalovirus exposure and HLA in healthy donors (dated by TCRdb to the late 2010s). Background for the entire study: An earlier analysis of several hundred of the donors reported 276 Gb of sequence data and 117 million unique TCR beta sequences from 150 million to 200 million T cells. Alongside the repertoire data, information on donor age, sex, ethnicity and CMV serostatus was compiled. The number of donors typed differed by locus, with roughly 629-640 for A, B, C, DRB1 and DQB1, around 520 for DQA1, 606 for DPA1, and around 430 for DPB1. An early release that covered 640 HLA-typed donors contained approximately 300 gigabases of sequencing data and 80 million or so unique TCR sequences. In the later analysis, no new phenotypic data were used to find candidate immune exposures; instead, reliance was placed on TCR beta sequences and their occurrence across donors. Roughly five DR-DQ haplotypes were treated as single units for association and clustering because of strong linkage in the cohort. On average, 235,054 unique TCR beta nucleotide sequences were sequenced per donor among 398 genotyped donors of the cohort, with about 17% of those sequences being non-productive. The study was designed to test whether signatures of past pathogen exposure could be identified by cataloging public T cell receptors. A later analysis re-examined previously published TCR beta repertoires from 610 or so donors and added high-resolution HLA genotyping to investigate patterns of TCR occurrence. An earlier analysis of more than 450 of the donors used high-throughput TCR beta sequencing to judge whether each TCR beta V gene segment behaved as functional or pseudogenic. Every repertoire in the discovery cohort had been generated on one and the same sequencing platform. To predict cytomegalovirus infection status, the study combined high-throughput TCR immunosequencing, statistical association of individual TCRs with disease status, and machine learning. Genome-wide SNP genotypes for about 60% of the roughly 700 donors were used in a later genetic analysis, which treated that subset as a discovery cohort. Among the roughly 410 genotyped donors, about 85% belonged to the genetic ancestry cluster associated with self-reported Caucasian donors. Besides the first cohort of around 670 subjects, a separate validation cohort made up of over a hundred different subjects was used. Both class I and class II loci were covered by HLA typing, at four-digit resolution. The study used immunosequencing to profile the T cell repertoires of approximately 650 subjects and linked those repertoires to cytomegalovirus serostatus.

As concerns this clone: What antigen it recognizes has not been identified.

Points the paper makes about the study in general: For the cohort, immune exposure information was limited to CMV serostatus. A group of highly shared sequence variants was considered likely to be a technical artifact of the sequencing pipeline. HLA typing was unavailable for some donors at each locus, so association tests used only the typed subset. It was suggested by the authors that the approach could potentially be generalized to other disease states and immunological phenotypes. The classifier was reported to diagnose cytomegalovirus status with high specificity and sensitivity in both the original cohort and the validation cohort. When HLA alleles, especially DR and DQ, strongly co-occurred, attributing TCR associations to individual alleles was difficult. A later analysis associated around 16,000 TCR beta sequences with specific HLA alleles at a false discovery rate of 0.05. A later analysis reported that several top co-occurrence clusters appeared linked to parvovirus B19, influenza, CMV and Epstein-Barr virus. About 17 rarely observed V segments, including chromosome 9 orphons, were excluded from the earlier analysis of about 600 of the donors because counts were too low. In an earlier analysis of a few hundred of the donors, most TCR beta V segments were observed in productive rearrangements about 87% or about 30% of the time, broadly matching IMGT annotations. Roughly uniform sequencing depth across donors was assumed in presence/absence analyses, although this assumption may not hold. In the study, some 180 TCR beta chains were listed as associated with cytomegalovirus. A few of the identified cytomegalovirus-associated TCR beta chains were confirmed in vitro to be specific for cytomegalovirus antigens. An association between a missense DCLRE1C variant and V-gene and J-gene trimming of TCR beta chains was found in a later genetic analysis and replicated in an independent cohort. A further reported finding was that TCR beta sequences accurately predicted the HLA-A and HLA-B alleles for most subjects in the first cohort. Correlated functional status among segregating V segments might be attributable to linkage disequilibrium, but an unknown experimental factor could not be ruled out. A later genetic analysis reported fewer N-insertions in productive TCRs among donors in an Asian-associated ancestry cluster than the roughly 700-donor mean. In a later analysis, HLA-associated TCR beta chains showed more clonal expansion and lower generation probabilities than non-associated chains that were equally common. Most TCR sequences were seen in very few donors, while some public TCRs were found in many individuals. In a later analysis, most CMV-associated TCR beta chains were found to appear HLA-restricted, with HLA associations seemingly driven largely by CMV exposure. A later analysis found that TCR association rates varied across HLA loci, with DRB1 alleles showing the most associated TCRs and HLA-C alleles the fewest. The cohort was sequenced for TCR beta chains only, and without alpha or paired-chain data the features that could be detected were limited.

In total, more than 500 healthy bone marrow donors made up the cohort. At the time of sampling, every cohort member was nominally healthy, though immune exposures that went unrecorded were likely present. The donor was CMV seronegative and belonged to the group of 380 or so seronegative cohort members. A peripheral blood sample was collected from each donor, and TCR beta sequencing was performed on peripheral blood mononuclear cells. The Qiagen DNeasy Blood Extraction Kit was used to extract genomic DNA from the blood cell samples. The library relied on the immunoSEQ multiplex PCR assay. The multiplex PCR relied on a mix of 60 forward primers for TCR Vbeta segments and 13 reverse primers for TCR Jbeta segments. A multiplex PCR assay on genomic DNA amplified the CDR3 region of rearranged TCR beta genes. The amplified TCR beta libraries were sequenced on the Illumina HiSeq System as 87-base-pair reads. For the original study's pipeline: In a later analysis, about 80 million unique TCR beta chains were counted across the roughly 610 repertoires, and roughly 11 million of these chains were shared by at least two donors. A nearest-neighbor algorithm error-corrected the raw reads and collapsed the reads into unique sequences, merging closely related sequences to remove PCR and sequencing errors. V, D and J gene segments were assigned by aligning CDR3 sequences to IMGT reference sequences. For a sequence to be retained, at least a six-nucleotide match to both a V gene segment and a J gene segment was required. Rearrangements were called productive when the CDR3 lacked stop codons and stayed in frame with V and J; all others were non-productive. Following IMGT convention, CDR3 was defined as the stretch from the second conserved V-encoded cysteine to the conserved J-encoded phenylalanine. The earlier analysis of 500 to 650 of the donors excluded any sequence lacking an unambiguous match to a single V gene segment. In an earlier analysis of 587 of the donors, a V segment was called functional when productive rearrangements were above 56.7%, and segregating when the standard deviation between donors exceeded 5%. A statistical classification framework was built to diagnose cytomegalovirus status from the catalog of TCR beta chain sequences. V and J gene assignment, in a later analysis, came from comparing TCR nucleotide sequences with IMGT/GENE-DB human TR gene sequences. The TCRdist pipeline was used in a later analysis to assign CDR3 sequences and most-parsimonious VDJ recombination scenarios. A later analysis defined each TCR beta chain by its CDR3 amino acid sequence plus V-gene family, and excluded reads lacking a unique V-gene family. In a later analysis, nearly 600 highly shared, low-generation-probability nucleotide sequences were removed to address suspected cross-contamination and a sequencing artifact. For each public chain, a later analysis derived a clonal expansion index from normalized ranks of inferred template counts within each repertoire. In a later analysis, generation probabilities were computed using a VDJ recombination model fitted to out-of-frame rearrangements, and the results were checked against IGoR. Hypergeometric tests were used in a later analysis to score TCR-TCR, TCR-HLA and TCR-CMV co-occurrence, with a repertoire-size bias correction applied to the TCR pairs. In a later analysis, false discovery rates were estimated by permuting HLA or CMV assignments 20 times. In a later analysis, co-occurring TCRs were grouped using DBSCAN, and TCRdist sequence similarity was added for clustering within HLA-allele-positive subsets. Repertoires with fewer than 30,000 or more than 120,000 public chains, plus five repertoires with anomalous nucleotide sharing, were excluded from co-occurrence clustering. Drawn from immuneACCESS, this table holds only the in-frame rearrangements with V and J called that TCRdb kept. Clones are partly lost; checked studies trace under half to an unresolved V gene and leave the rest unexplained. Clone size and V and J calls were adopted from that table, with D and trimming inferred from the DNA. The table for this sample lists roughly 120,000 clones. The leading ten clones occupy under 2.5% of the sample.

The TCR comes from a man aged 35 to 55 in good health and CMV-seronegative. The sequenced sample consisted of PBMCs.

The nucleotide sequence is given as TGTGCCAGCAGTGGGGGGGGGTGGGACGACGAGCAGTACTTC. The encoded protein is CASSGGGWDDEQYF. The chain is made from TRBV2 and TRBJ2-7; the central 7 bases match TRBD2. The germline V gene specifies SNHLY as CDR1 and FYNNEI as CDR2. Trimmed from V: 4 bases; trimmed from J: 5 bases; junction bases lacking a gene match: 8. Including the terminal cysteine and phenylalanine, the CDR3 comprises 14 residues. The read is trimmed to its CDR3 DNA, 42 bases read in frame from base 1. With all but the CDR3 taken from the reference TRBV2 and TRBJ2-7 genes, the full variable domain is: EPEVTQTPSHQVTQMGQEVILRCVPISNHLYFYWYRQILGQKVEFLVSFYNNEISEKSEIFDDQFSVERPDGSNFTLKIRSTKLEDSAMYFCASSGGGWDDEQYFGPGTRLTVT.